The 22 T cell receptor beta chains presented below share a single source sample, sequenced in a study of T cell responses to AZD1222 COVID-19 vaccine. TCRdb's copy holds only in-frame clones and misses some; the assay was immunoSEQ multiplex PCR. This sample has 80,000 or so clones, with approximately 83% found just once. The input for sequencing was peripheral blood, taken 28 days after the second AZD1222 dose. Receptor source: an adult who received the AZD1222 COVID-19 vaccine.

V is TRBV9 and J is TRBJ1-1; D remains unclear. V was cut by 0 bases and J by 0 bases, with 9 bases left in between. Germline V lookup: CDR1 SGDLS, CDR2 YYNGEE. The CDR3 contains 15 residues. The CDR3 loop reads CASSVEVTMNTEAFF. In nucleotides, the CDR3 is TGTGCCAGCAGCGTAGAGGTGACAATGAACACTGAAGCTTTCTTT.

This chain uses TRBV7-9 with TRBJ1-2; D is unclear. The CDR3 extends over 13 amino acids. Germline lookup yields CDR1 SEHNR and CDR2 FQNEAQ (reference sequence). Trimming pared 1 base from V and 4 bases from J, leaving 7 bases between. DNA of the CDR3: TGTGCCAGCAGCTTAGAAGGGATCTATGGCTACACCTTC. Encoded protein: CASSLEGIYGYTF. The full variable domain, in which reference TRBV7-9 and TRBJ1-2 provide the parts outside the CDR3, is DTGVSQNPRHKITKRGQNVTFRCDPISEHNRLYWYRQTLGQGPEFLTYFQNEAQLEKSRLLSDRFSAERPKGSFSTLEIQRTEQGDSAMYLCASSLEGIYGYTFGSGTRLTVV.

This clone has a single count. The V call is TRBV27, the J call TRBJ1-5; D possibly corresponds to TRBD1 (6 bases). V was pared by 0 bases and J by 6 bases, with 12 bases between. CDR1 and CDR2 from the germline V gene are MNHEY and SMNVEV (reference sequence). This CDR3 has 15 residues. CDR3 protein: CASSLSIWGPQPQHF. The CDR3 nucleotides are TGTGCCAGCAGTTTATCTATCTGGGGGCCTCAGCCCCAGCATTTT.

The J gene is TRBJ2-2, the V gene TRBV7-9, with D perhaps TRBD2 (6 bases). The germline V gene has CDR1 SEHNR and CDR2 FQNEAQ (reference sequence). CDR3 length equals 16 residues. Trimming pared 5 bases from V and 0 bases from J, leaving 13 bases between. CDR3: CASSPVGTPNTGELFF. Written as DNA, the CDR3 is TGTGCCAGCAGCCCCGTGGGGACTCCGAACACCGGGGAGCTGTTTTTT.

The chain links TRBV5-1 to TRBJ2-2, with a possible D match to TRBD2 (6 bases). The length of the CDR3 is 15 residues. CDR1 is SGHRS, CDR2 YFSETQ, per germline. Between the trimmed V and J ends, which lost 5 bases and 5 bases, there was a span of 16 bases. CDR3 protein: CASSTARGVTGELFF. CDR3 sequence (DNA): TGCGCCAGCAGTACGGCGCGGGGTGTGACCGGGGAGCTGTTTTTT.

The chain combines TRBV4-2 with TRBJ2-2; 10 nucleotides match TRBD1. The CDR3 has 17 residues. Germline CDR1 and CDR2: LGHNA and YNFKEQ. V lost 1 base to trimming and J lost 5 bases; unmatched junction nucleotides: 7. DNA for the CDR3: TGTGCCAGCAGCCAAGGAGGTGCGGGACAGGGGACCGGGGAGCTGTTTTTT. Translated, it gives CASSQGGAGQGTGELFF.

The rearrangement uses TRBV7-2 and TRBJ2-2, with 8 nucleotides matching TRBD2. The CDR3 has 17 amino acids. The V gene end was trimmed by 2 bases and the J gene end by 0 bases; junction bases not matched to a gene: 5. CDR1 is SGHTA, CDR2 FQGNSA, per germline. CDR3 nucleotides: TGTGCCAGCAGCTTAACCGGGGGGGGTCCGAACACCGGGGAGCTGTTTTTT. This encodes CASSLTGGGPNTGELFF.

The chain combines TRBV5-4 with TRBJ1-2; 12 bases are shared with TRBD1. CDR1 SGHNT and CDR2 YYREEE come from the germline V gene (reference sequence). With 2 bases clipped from V and 3 bases from J, the junction kept 5 bases outside the gene matches. This CDR3 has 16 amino acids. CDR3 region: CASSLGTGGADYGYTF. The CDR3 region has the DNA TGTGCCAGCAGCTTAGGGACAGGGGGCGCCGACTATGGCTACACCTTC.

The chain carries TRBV28 and TRBJ2-4; 8 positions agree with TRBD1. V lost 8 bases and J lost 2; bases outside the gene matches: 14. Germline V gives CDR1 MDHEN, CDR2 SYDVKM. The CDR3 length is 17 residues. CDR3 residues: CASQVLRTGLTKNIQYF. The DNA for the CDR3 is TGTGCCAGCCAGGTACTGAGGACAGGGCTAACCAAAAACATTCAGTACTTC.

The V gene is TRBV7-9, the J gene TRBJ1-2, with TRBD1 matching 10 bases. Trimming cost V 4 bases and J 0 bases; bases outside gene matches: 5. This CDR3 spans 16 amino acids. Looked up from germline, CDR1 is SEHNR and CDR2 is FQNEAQ (reference sequence). In nucleotides, the CDR3 is TGTGCCAGCAGCTCCGGGACAGGGGTAGCTAACTATGGCTACACCTTC. It encodes CASSSGTGVANYGYTF.

The CDR3 sequence: CASSFGTRSSYEQYF. CDR3 in DNA: TGTGCCAGCAGCTTCGGGACTAGATCTTCCTACGAGCAGTACTTC. The gene calls are TRBV7-8 and TRBJ2-7; TRBD2 aligns across 8 bases. V dropped 3 bases and J dropped 1; count of bases not matched to a gene: 5. This CDR3 has 15 residues. CDR1 is SGHVS, CDR2 FQNEAQ, per germline.

The chain combines TRBV2 with TRBJ1-4; tentative D call: TRBD1 (6 bases). Germline V gene lookup returns CDR1 SNHLY and CDR2 FYNNEI. The CDR3 spans 17 residues. Between the trimmed V and J ends, which lost 3 bases and 4 bases, there was a span of 18 bases. The CDR3 loop reads CASSEGAGSPRNEKLFF. In nucleotides, the CDR3 is TGTGCCAGCAGTGAGGGGGCAGGATCCCCCCGTAATGAAAAACTGTTTTTT.

The DNA of the CDR3 is TGTGCCAGTAGTAAGGGTGGGCTAGCGGGACGAGAGACCCAGTACTTC. Translation: CASSKGGLAGRETQYF. This chain uses TRBV19 with TRBJ2-5, with 9 bases fitting TRBD2. The CDR3 is 16 amino acids. The V segment lost 4 bases and the J segment 4 bases; nucleotides outside the gene matches: 10. The germline V gene has CDR1 LNHDA and CDR2 SQIVND (reference sequence).

V gene TRBV28 combines with J gene TRBJ1-1; D not resolved. Germline assignment: CDR1 MDHEN and CDR2 SYDVKM. V shed 11 bases and J shed 1 base, with 8 bases lying between them. The CDR3 loop spans 11 amino acids. The CDR3 sequence is CAALKNTEAFF. The CDR3 DNA reads TGTGCCGCGCTAAAGAACACTGAAGCTTTCTTT.

The chain employs TRBV28 and TRBJ1-6; no reliable D call. Germline CDR1 and CDR2: MDHEN and SYDVKM. This CDR3 comprises 16 residues. V lost 7 bases, J lost 7 bases, and 20 bases lay in between. The DNA of the CDR3 is TGTGCCAGCACCACCACTCGGGCGGTAGTAAATTCACCCCTCCACTTT. Its protein product is CASTTTRAVVNSPLHF.

This rearrangement joins TRBV10-3 to TRBJ2-1; no reliable D call. CDR1 is ENHRY and CDR2 is SYGVKD in the germline V gene. CDR3 length equals 12 residues. The V and J ends lost 4 bases and 5 bases respectively, with 6 bases between them. The CDR3 protein is CAISAVNNEQFF. CDR3 DNA: TGTGCCATCAGTGCAGTTAACAATGAGCAGTTCTTC.

J is TRBJ2-1 and V is TRBV19; no clear D gene. CDR1 and CDR2 (germline): LNHDA, SQIVND (reference sequence). This CDR3 is 13 amino acids long. The V gene lost 0 bases and the J gene lost 7 bases, with 7 bases spanning the gap. The CDR3 nucleotides are TGTGCCAGTAGTATAGATCGAGGTAATGAGCAGTTCTTC. Amino acids: CASSIDRGNEQFF.

The rearrangement links TRBV6-2 or TRBV6-3 to TRBJ1-5; D may be TRBD1 (5 bases). Between the trimmed V and J ends, which lost 1 base and 0 bases, there was a span of 13 bases. There are 17 residues in the CDR3. Germline V gene data show CDR1 as MNHEY and CDR2 as SVGEGT. CDR3 sequence: CASSYFRRGNSNQPQHF. Written as DNA, the CDR3 is TGTGCCAGCAGTTACTTTCGTCGGGGGAATAGCAATCAGCCCCAGCATTTT.

V usage is TRBV11-2 and J usage is TRBJ2-5, with a possible D match to TRBD1 (6 bases). CDR1 SGHAT and CDR2 FQNNGV come from the germline V gene. The length of the CDR3 is 14 residues. V lost 5 bases, J lost 1 base, and 11 bases lay in between. In DNA form, the CDR3 reads TGTGCCAGCAGCCCGGACAGACTCCAAGAGACCCAGTACTTC. This gives the protein CASSPDRLQETQYF.

The CDR3 spells CASSYSSEGAGGYTF. CDR3 in DNA: TGTGCCAGCAGTTACTCGTCGGAGGGGGCGGGAGGCTACACCTTC. The chain joins TRBV6-5 to TRBJ1-2, with 7 bases identical to TRBD1. The CDR3 is 15 amino acids. Trimming at V came to 0 bases and at J to 8 bases, leaving 9 bases not matched to a gene. CDR1 is MNHEY and CDR2 is SVGAGI in the germline V gene.

The chain carries TRBV24-1 and TRBJ1-5; D ambiguous. V was pared by 9 bases and J by 2 bases, with 13 bases between. The CDR3 sequence is 14 residues long. Germline values: CDR1 KGHDR, CDR2 SFDVKD. CDR3 loop: CATQRWGGNQPQHF. CDR3 coding DNA: TGTGCCACCCAAAGATGGGGTGGCAATCAGCCCCAGCATTTT.

The chain has TRBV7-6 and TRBJ2-6; D gene ambiguous. V was cut by 8 bases and J by 2 bases, with 7 bases left in between. CDR1 and CDR2 from the germline V gene are SGHVS and FNYEAQ. The CDR3 consists of 13 residues. CDR3 sequence (DNA): TGTGCCAGCGGCCTACCTGGGGCCAACGTCCTGACTTTC. Translating gives CASGLPGANVLTF.